This entry is about one TCR beta chain. The record originates from a study of blood T cell repertoires in COVID-19. In the authors' workflow: Reference gene primers were amplified, and this amplification served to estimate nucleated cell counts. Profiled with immunoSEQ multiplex PCR; TCRdb holds only in-frame clones, not every one. D and trimming were read from the DNA, whereas the V and J calls and clone size are those reported in that table. The table includes roughly 300,000 clones, 88% detected once. Germline CDR1 is MNHEY and CDR2 is SVGEGT. CDR3 length: 16 residues. V lost 4 bases and J lost 6, with 19 bases in between.

The receptor's source is a man younger than 35 with active or convalescent COVID-19. The sample taken for sequencing was peripheral blood. This chain connects TRBV6-2 or TRBV6-3 to TRBJ1-5; a possible D gene is TRBD1 (5 bases). Here the CDR3 DNA reads TGTGCCAGCAGTTCGTCTGGGGGGAGGTCGCGTCAGCCCCAGCATTTT. Amino acid sequence: CASSSSGGRSRQPQHF.